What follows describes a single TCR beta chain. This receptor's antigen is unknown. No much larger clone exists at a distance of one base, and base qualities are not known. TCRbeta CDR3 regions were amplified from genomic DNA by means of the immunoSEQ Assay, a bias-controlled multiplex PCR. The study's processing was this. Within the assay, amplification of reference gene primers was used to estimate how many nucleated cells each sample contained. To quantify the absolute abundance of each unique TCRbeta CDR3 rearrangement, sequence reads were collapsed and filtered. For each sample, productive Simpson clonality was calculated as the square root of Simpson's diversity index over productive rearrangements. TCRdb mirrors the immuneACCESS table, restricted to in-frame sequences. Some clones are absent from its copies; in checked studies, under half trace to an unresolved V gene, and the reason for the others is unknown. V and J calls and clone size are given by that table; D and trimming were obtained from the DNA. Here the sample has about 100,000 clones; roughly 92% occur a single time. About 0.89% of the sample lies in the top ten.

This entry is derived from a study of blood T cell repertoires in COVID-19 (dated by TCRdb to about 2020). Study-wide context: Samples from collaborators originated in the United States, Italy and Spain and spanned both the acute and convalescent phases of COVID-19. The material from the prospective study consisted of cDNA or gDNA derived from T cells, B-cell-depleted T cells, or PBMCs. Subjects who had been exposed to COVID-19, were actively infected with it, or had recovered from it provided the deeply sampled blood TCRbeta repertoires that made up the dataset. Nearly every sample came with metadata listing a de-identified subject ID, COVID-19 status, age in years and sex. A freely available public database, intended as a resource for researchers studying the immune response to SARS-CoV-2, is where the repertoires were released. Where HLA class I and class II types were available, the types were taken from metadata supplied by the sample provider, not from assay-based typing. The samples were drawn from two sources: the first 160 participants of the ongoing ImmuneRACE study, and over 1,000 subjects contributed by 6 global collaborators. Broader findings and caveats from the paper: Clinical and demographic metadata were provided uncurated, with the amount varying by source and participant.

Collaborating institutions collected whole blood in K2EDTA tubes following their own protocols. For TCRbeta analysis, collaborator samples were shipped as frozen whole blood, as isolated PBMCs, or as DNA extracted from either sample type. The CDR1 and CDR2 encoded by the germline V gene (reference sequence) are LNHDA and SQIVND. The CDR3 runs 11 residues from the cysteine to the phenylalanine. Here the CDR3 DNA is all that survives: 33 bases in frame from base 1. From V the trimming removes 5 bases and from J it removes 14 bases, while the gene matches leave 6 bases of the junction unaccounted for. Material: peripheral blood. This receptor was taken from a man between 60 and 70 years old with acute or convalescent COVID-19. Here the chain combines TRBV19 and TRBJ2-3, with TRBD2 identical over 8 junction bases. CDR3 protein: CASSLSGSAYF. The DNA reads TGTGCCAGTAGTCTCAGCGGGAGTGCGTATTTT.